One sample yielded the 13 T cell receptor beta chains listed below, sequenced in a study of blood T cell repertoires in COVID-19. Sequencing was performed with immunoSEQ multiplex PCR; in TCRdb, only in-frame clones are kept and a portion is missing. The data contain 25,000 to 30,000 clones, about nine tenths of them singletons. Sequencing was done on a sample of peripheral blood. These TCRs come from a human donor in a cohort sampled during active COVID-19. The donor label of this sample is uncertain.

The chain couples TRBV9 to TRBJ2-7; possibly TRBD2 for D (7 bases). The germline V gene encodes CDR1 SGDLS and CDR2 YYNGEE. This CDR3 is built from 16 residues. The ends were cut back, 2 bases at V and 3 bases at J, with 18 bases in the middle. CDR3 protein: CASSVELQGGFYEQYF. The CDR3 DNA follows: TGTGCCAGCAGCGTCGAACTACAGGGAGGGTTCTACGAGCAGTACTTC.

The chain recombines TRBV5-6 with TRBJ1-5; 7 bases match TRBD1. The CDR3 loop spans 14 amino acids. The ends lost 4 bases at V and 6 bases at J; junction bases unmatched: 7. Germline values: CDR1 SGHDT, CDR2 YYEEEE. The CDR3 is CASSIRGVTQPQHF. The CDR3 nucleotides are TGTGCCAGCAGCATCAGGGGGGTCACTCAGCCCCAGCATTTT.

This clone was recorded once. The chain joins TRBV7-2 to TRBJ1-6; TRBD1 agrees at 8 bases. V lost 4 bases, J lost 12 bases, and 11 bases stayed unmatched. Germline CDR1 is SGHTA and CDR2 is FQGNSA. The CDR3 loop spans 15 amino acids. CDR3 amino acids: CASSSSPGQAEPLHF. DNA for the CDR3: TGTGCCAGCAGCTCTTCACCGGGACAGGCTGAACCCCTCCACTTT.

CDR3 coding DNA: TGTGCCAGCAGCCCAACTGGACAAACCTACGAGCAGTACTTC. Protein product: CASSPTGQTYEQYF. The rearrangement uses TRBV6-5 and TRBJ2-7, with D possibly being TRBD1 (5 bases). The CDR3 is 14 residues long. V was shortened by 6 bases and J by 2 bases, with 14 bases between the two germline ends. Germline V CDR1 and CDR2: MNHEY, SVGAGI.

This clone showed up just once. This chain links TRBV6-6 with TRBJ1-2; 7 nucleotides match TRBD1. The CDR3 length is 13 residues. V was clipped by 7 bases and J by 7 bases; unmatched bases: 9. The germline V gene encodes CDR1 MNHNY and CDR2 SVGAGI (reference sequence). The CDR3 coding sequence is TGTGCCAGCACCCCTACAGGGGTAGGTGGCTACACCTTC. Its protein product is CASTPTGVGGYTF.

This chain joins TRBV5-1 and TRBJ1-1, with unresolved D. Per germline, CDR1 SGHRS and CDR2 YFSETQ. V lost 5 bases and J 5 bases, leaving 7 bases between the germline ends. This CDR3 has 11 amino acids. Here the CDR3 DNA reads TGCGCCAGCAGGGCTAGGACTGAAGCTTTCTTT. Translated: CASRARTEAFF. The full variable domain, its missing parts supplied by reference TRBV5-1 and TRBJ1-1, is KAGVTQTPRYLIKTRGQQVTLSCSPISGHRSVSWYQQTPGQGLQFLFEYFSETQRNKGNFPGRFSGRQFSNSRSEMNVSTLELGDSALYLCASRARTEAFFGQGTRLTVV.

The V call is TRBV4-2, the J call TRBJ2-2, with D possibly matching TRBD1 (5 bases). This CDR3 contains 21 residues. Germline V gene sequence: CDR1 LGHNA, CDR2 YNFKEQ. V was shortened by 3 bases and J by 0 bases, with 26 bases between the two germline ends. The CDR3: CASSHSRTQGRVFANTGELFF. The DNA of the CDR3 is TGTGCCAGCAGCCACAGCCGGACCCAGGGCAGGGTGTTTGCGAACACCGGGGAGCTGTTTTTT.

This clone appeared once. The chain recombines TRBV5-6 with TRBJ1-5; 8 bases fit TRBD1. CDR3 length: 17 amino acids. V lost 0 bases to trimming and J lost 7 bases; unmatched junction nucleotides: 12. CDR1 is SGHDT, CDR2 YYEEEE, per germline. CDR3 in amino acids: CASSLEGRGLVGQPQHF. The CDR3 coding sequence is TGTGCCAGCAGCTTGGAAGGCAGGGGGCTGGTTGGGCAGCCCCAGCATTTT.

This clone was detected only a few times. This chain uses TRBV6-5 with TRBJ2-2, with 8 bases fitting TRBD1. The germline V gene encodes CDR1 MNHEY and CDR2 SVGAGI. Trimming cost V 5 bases and J 5 bases; bases outside gene matches: 4. This CDR3 spans 14 amino acids. This CDR3 reads CASSRTGLTGELFF. As DNA, the CDR3 is TGTGCCAGCAGTAGGACAGGGTTGACCGGGGAGCTGTTTTTT.

This chain links TRBV9 with TRBJ2-3; D may be TRBD1 (6 bases). With 0 bases removed from V and 1 base from J, the gap between germline ends came to 9 bases. The CDR3 has 15 amino acids. In germline, CDR1 is SGDLS, CDR2 YYNGEE. DNA for the CDR3: TGTGCCAGCAGCGTAGATAACAGGGGCACAGATACGCAGTATTTT. Encoded protein: CASSVDNRGTDTQYF.

The table lists this clone with a few counts. The genes are TRBV24-1 and TRBJ1-6; a weak D match, TRBD1 (5 bases). CDR1 KGHDR and CDR2 SFDVKD come from the germline V gene. Trimming stripped 9 bases from V and 7 bases from J, with 21 bases between. This CDR3 spans 16 amino acids. The CDR3 here is CATQLGPGDLNSPLHF. CDR3 bases: TGTGCCACCCAGTTGGGGCCGGGCGACTTGAATTCACCCCTCCACTTT.

This chain connects TRBV2 to TRBJ1-6; no firm D call. The CDR3 sequence is 14 residues long. V lost 3 bases and J 7 bases, leaving 10 bases between the germline ends. Per germline, CDR1 SNHLY and CDR2 FYNNEI. CDR3 protein: CASSEAGRNSPLHF. The CDR3 DNA follows: TGTGCCAGCAGTGAGGCGGGGAGAAATTCACCCCTCCACTTT.

The chain has TRBV2 and TRBJ2-7; 9 positions match TRBD1. This CDR3 region has 14 residues. J was trimmed by 4 bases and V by 6 bases; bases with no gene match: 7. Germline V lookup: CDR1 SNHLY, CDR2 FYNNEI. The CDR3: CASRGQGREYEQYF. CDR3 DNA: TGTGCCAGCAGAGGACAGGGGAGGGAATACGAGCAGTACTTC.